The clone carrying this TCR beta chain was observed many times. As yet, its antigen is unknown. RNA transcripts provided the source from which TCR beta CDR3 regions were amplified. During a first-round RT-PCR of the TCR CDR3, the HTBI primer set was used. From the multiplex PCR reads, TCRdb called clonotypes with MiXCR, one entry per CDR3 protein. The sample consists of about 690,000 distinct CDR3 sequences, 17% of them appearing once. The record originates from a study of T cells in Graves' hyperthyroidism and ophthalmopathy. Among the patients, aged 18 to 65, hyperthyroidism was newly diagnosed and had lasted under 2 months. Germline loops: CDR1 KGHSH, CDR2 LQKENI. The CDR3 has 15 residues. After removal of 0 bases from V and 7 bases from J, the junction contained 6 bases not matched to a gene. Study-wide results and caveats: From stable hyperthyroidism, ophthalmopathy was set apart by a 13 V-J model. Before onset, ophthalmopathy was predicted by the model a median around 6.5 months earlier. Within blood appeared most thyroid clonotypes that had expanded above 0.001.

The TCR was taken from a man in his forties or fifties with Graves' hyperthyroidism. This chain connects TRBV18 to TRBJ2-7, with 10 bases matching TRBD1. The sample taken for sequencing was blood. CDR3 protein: CASSPPTGGGGEQYF. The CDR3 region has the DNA TGTGCCAGCTCACCACCGACAGGGGGCGGAGGGGAGCAGTACTTC.